This TCR beta chain was recovered during a study of cytomegalovirus exposure and HLA in healthy donors. Notes on the study in general: CMV serostatus alone was available as immune exposure information. Reportedly, fewer N-insertions than the roughly 600-donor mean appeared in an Asian-associated ancestry cluster in a later analysis.

This PCR relied on a set of 60 Vbeta primers and 13 Jbeta primers. The assay was immunoSEQ multiplex PCR, and TCRdb's table has in-frame clones only and misses some. The repertoire holds about 120,000 clones, with 65% to 85% as singletons. Points on this clone: Antigen specificity is unknown.

The germline V and J ends were trimmed by 0 bases and 2 bases, with 11 bases remaining between them. Germline CDR1 is SGHRS and CDR2 is YFSETQ. CDR3 length equals 15 residues. The gene calls are TRBV5-1 and TRBJ1-1; perhaps TRBD1 as D (6 bases). The sequence was collected from a woman aged 40 to 50 in good health and CMV-seropositive. Specimen: PBMCs. This CDR3 reads CASSLAGQLNTEAFF. As DNA, the CDR3 is TGCGCCAGCAGCTTGGCTGGACAGCTAAACACTGAAGCTTTCTTT.